This T cell receptor beta chain was identified during a study of T-cell reconstitution after alpha-beta-depleted transplantation in children. This clonotype was seen more than once but under ten times. Molecular barcoding with unique molecular identifiers was used for the TCRbeta library. TCRdb re-called the PCR reads through MiXCR, storing one row per CDR3 protein. The sample lists about 500,000 distinct CDR3 sequences, 30% to 35% occurring once. Trimming shortened V by 5 bases and J by 6 bases, and 22 bases separated the two germline ends. The CDR3 spans 15 residues. CDR1 and CDR2 (germline): DFQATT, SNEGSKA (reference sequence).

The TCR comes from a human donor who donated a stem cell graft to a child with aplastic anemia. The chain links TRBV20-1 to TRBJ2-5, with a possible D match to TRBD2 (5 bases). This specimen consisted of PBMCs from the stem cell graft donor, obtained from the stem cell graft. The CDR3 nucleotides read TGCAGTGCTCCATTGCTCGAGGGCCGGGCCAAGACCCAGTACTTC. This encodes CSAPLLEGRAKTQYF.